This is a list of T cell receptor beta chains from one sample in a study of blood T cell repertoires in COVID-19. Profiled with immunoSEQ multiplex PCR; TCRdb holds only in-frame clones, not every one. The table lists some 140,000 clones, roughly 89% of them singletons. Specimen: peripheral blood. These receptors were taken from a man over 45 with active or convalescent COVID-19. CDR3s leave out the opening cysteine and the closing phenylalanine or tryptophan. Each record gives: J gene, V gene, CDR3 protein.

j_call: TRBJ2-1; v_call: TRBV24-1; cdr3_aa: ATSRKQGAIDNEQF
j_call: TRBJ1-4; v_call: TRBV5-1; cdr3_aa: ASSNGTPEEKLF
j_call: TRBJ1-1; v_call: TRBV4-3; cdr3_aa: ASSHPTGGNTEAF
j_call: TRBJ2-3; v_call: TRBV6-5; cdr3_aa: ASSFGTTKTQY
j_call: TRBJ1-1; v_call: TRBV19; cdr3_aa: ASSTLFRESTEAF
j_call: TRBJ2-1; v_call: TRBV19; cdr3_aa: ASSQGMIGNEQF
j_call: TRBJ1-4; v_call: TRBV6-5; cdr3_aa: ASSYSKGGKLF
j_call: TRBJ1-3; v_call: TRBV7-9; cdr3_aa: ASSPDRANTIY
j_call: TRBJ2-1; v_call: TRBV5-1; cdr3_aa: ASSLALGASYNEQF
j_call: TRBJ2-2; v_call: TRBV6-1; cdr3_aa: ASSGDPGQGNTGELF
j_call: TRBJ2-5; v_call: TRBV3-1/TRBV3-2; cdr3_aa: ASQQGARETQY
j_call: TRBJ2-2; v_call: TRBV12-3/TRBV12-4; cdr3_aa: ATSSGNTGELF
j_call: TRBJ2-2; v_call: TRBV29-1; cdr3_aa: SVNGLAGGHGELF
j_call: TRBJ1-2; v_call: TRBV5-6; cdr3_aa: ASSYRQGDRDGYT
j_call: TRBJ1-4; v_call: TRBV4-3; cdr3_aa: ASSQDLAGSDEKLF
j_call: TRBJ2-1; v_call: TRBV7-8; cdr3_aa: ATSPGESYNEQF
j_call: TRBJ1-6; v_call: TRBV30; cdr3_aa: AWTPGDGDSPLH
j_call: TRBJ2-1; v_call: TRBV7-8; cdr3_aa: ASSLIGGGLYNEQF
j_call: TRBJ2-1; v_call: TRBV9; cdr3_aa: ASSVGSADYNEQF
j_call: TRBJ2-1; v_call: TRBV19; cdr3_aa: ASSQDLSSYNEQF
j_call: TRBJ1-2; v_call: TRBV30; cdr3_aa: AWSVGRNNYGYT
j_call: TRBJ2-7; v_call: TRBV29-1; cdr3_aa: SVFAGYEQY
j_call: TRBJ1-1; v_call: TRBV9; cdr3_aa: ASSANPRNTEAF
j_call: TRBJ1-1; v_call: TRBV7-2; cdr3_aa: ASTVKGATLYTEAF
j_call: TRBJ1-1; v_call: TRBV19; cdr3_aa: ASSISQGPTEAF
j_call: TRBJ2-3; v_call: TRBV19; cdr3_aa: ASTSGSTDTQY
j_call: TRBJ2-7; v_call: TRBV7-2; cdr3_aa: ASSYRQGGANEQY
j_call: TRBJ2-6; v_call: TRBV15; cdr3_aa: ATSRDLSAGANVLT
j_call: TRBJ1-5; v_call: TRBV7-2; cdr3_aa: ASSLAGSYSNQPQH
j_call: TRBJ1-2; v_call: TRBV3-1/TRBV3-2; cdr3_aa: ASNLQGANYGYT
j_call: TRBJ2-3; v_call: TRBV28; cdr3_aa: ASSPEGGRIDTQY
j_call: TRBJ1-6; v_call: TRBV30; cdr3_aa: AWSIAGSVGNSPLH
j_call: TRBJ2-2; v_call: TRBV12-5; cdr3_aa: ASGKTGARNTGELF
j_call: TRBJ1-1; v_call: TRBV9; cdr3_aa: ASSALPRGWTEAF
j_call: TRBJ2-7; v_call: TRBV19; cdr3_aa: ASSAPQGHEQY
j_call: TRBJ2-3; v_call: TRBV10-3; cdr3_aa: ATTGGGTDTQY
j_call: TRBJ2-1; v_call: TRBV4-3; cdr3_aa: ASSQRTGREEQF
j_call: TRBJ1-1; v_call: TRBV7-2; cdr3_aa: ASSLDRGLEAF
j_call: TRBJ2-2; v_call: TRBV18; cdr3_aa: ASSSLVAGDTGELF
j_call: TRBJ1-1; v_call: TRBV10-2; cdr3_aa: ASRGQGDTEAF
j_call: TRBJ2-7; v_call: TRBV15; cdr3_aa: ATSRDPPGLAGAYEQY
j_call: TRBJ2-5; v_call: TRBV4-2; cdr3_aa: ASSQGRNFGGGKETQY
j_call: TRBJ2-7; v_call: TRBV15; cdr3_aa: ATSRDRGWRIPYEQY
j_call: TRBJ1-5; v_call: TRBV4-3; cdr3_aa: ASSENSGNQPQH
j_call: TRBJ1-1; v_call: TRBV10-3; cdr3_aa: AITPEGVSTEAF